One sample yielded the 19 T cell receptor beta chains listed below, sequenced in a study of CD8+ T cells in alopecia areata. Extracted RNA was reverse transcribed into cDNA, the sequencing template. The protocol was immunoSEQ multiplex PCR, while the TCRdb copy is restricted to in-frame clones and leaves out a portion. The sample records 150,000 to 200,000 clones, 55% to 65% being singletons. The sample comprised CD4+ T cells sorted from blood. These receptors were collected from a human donor in good health.

This clone showed up just a few times. V is TRBV23-1 and J is TRBJ2-5; D might be TRBD2 (5 bases). TRBV23-1 counts as an open reading frame of uncertain function. The CDR3 is made up of 10 amino acids. Trimming shortened V by 9 bases and J by 3 bases, and 5 bases separated the two germline ends. The CDR3 spells CARLEETQYF. Here the CDR3 DNA reads TGCGCCAGACTAGAAGAGACCCAGTACTTC.

This clone has just a few counts. The chain recombines TRBV27 with TRBJ1-2; 8 bases map to TRBD1. The CDR3 length is 15 residues. The V gene end was trimmed by 0 bases and the J gene end by 5 bases; junction bases not matched to a gene: 5. CDR1 and CDR2 from the germline V gene are MNHEY and SMNVEV (reference sequence). The CDR3 sequence: CASSLSPGGNYGYTF. DNA for the CDR3: TGTGCCAGCAGTTTATCACCAGGGGGCAATTATGGCTACACCTTC.

The gene calls are TRBV5-1 and TRBJ2-3; D gene ambiguous. The CDR3 contains 11 residues. Trimming left V 6 bases short and J 1 base short, with 3 bases between. CDR1 SGHRS and CDR2 YFSETQ come from the germline V gene. CDR3 in DNA: TGCGCCAGCACCGGCACAGATACGCAGTATTTT. The encoded protein is CASTGTDTQYF.

The rearrangement joins TRBV5-1 to TRBJ2-7, with unresolved D. CDR1 and CDR2 from the germline V gene are SGHRS and YFSETQ. Trimming left V 1 base short and J 7 bases short, with 21 bases between. The CDR3 sequence is 16 residues long. The CDR3 is CASSLFARVGRSEQYF. In DNA form, the CDR3 reads TGCGCCAGCAGCTTGTTCGCAAGGGTGGGCAGGTCGGAGCAGTACTTC.

The J gene is TRBJ1-1, the V gene TRBV6-5; D remains unclear. The V and J ends lost 4 bases and 1 base respectively, with 16 bases between them. Germline loops: CDR1 MNHEY, CDR2 SVGAGI. The CDR3 has 16 residues. DNA of the CDR3: TGTGCCAGCAGTTCCCCAGGAAGCTCACAGAACACTGAAGCTTTCTTT. Amino acid sequence: CASSSPGSSQNTEAFF.

J is TRBJ2-7 and V is TRBV12-5; 8 nucleotides agree with TRBD1. The CDR3 spans 15 residues. Germline CDR1 is LGHNT and CDR2 is FRNRAP. After removal of 1 base from V and 2 bases from J, the junction contained 4 bases not matched to a gene. In DNA, the CDR3 is TGTGCTAGTGGTTTGGGCAGGGGGCCAACCTACGAGCAGTACTTC. Protein product: CASGLGRGPTYEQYF.

This chain uses TRBV5-1 with TRBJ2-3, with TRBD2 identical over 11 bases. After removal of 0 bases from V and 4 bases from J, the junction contained 1 base not matched to a gene. Per the germline V gene, CDR1 is SGHRS and CDR2 is YFSETQ. The length of the CDR3 is 15 residues. The CDR3 region has the DNA TGCGCCAGCAGCTTGGAGGGACTAGCGGCAGATACGCAGTATTTT. It translates to CASSLEGLAADTQYF.

The rearrangement uses TRBV1 and TRBJ2-5; TRBD2, the D gene given by the table, was not confirmed from the DNA. TRBV1 counts as a pseudogene. CDR3 length equals 15 residues. In DNA, the CDR3 is TGCACCAGCAGATGGACTAGCGGGAGTCAAGAGACCCAGTACTTC. This translates into CTSRWTSGSQETQYF.

This CDR3 reads CASSLNPGETQYF. CDR3 nucleotide sequence: TGTGCCAGCAGCTTGAATCCGGGAGAGACCCAGTACTTC. The chain combines TRBV5-6 with TRBJ2-5; no clear D gene. CDR3 length: 13 residues. In germline, CDR1 is SGHDT, CDR2 YYEEEE. V lost 1 base and J 4 bases, leaving 8 bases between the germline ends.

This chain joins TRBV18 and TRBJ2-7, with 11 bases lining up with TRBD1. Germline CDR1 and CDR2: KGHSH and LQKENI. This CDR3 has 15 residues. The V and J ends lost 2 bases and 6 bases, in that order; junction bases with no gene match: 6. In nucleotides, the CDR3 is TGTGCCAGCTCACCAACCGGGACAGGGGGTGTCGAGCAGTACTTC. Amino acid sequence: CASSPTGTGGVEQYF.

The V gene is TRBV9, the J gene TRBJ1-3, with D perhaps matching TRBD1 (5 bases). V dropped 0 bases and J dropped 0 bases, with 16 bases sitting between them. The germline gives CDR1 SGDLS, CDR2 YYNGEE. The CDR3 has 18 amino acids. CDR3 sequence (DNA): TGTGCCAGCAGCGTAGACCGGTGGGGGTTCTCCTCTGGAAACACCATATATTTT. Amino acid sequence: CASSVDRWGFSSGNTIYF.

V usage is TRBV7-9 and J usage is TRBJ2-7; TRBD1 agrees at 8 bases. V trimming: 5 bases; J trimming: 0 bases; junction bases outside the gene matches: 12. Germline V gene lookup returns CDR1 SEHNR and CDR2 FQNEAQ (reference sequence). CDR3 length: 17 amino acids. The DNA of the CDR3 is TGTGCCAGCAGCCCAAATGGGCAGGGGGCATACTCCTACGAGCAGTACTTC. This codes for CASSPNGQGAYSYEQYF.

The rearrangement joins TRBV14 to TRBJ1-1; D unclear. With 4 bases removed from V and 2 bases from J, the gap between germline ends came to 8 bases. The CDR3 totals 13 residues. Per germline, CDR1 SGHDN and CDR2 FVKESK. The CDR3 region has the DNA TGTGCCAGCAGCCGGACGGTCAACACTGAAGCTTTCTTT. Its protein is CASSRTVNTEAFF.

This chain uses TRBV25-1 with TRBJ2-7; D not resolved. CDR3 length: 11 residues. With 3 bases removed from V and 9 bases from J, the gap between germline ends came to 9 bases. CDR1 MGHDK and CDR2 SYGVNS come from the germline V gene. CDR3 DNA sequence: TGTGCCAGCAGTGACACTGTTGTGCAGTACTTC. As protein: CASSDTVVQYF.

V and J are TRBV7-2 and TRBJ2-5; TRBD2 matches 10 bases. V lost 5 bases, J lost 5 bases, and 11 bases stayed unmatched. Germline V gives CDR1 SGHTA, CDR2 FQGNSA. This CDR3 has 16 residues. The CDR3 sequence: CASSQGAAGGRETQYF. The CDR3 DNA reads TGTGCCAGCAGCCAGGGGGCAGCGGGAGGGAGGGAGACCCAGTACTTC.

Only a few counts were recorded for this clone. The rearrangement uses TRBV29-1 and TRBJ2-1, with 7 bases lining up with TRBD1. Germline V gene sequence: CDR1 SQVTM, CDR2 ANQGSEA. The CDR3 totals 13 residues. V was pared by 6 bases and J by 4 bases, with 6 bases of the junction left unmatched. This CDR3 reads CSVQGDLYNEQFF. CDR3 in DNA: TGCAGCGTGCAGGGGGACCTATACAATGAGCAGTTCTTC.

This chain connects TRBV14 to TRBJ1-5; D uncertain. CDR1 and CDR2 (germline): SGHDN, FVKESK. This CDR3 comprises 14 residues. The V end lost 4 bases, the J end lost 5 bases, and 12 bases lay between the germline ends. CDR3 coding DNA: TGTGCCAGCAGCCCATTACAGCCCGATCAGCCCCAGCATTTT. Its protein product is CASSPLQPDQPQHF.

This chain uses TRBV14 with TRBJ2-5; a possible D gene is TRBD2 (5 bases). Germline CDR1 is SGHDN and CDR2 is FVKESK. This CDR3 spans 13 amino acids. Trimming removed 7 bases from V and 3 bases from J, with 12 bases in between. This chain's CDR3 is CASKGRVEETQYF. CDR3 bases: TGTGCCAGCAAAGGGAGAGTGGAAGAGACCCAGTACTTC. Based on the CDR3 plus reference TRBV14 and TRBJ2-5, the full variable domain is EAGVTQFPSHSVIEKGQTVTLRCDPISGHDNLYWYRRVMGKEIKFLLHFVKESKQDESGMPNNRFLAERTGGTYSTLKVQPAELEDSGVYFCASKGRVEETQYFGPGTRLLVL.

A few counts support this clone. The CDR3 loop reads CASSVQVLQYF. The CDR3 DNA is TGTGCCAGCAGCGTACAGGTACTCCAGTACTTC. The chain employs TRBV7-9 and TRBJ2-4; the D gene is possibly TRBD1 (5 bases). CDR1 is SEHNR and CDR2 is FQNEAQ in the germline V gene (reference sequence). The CDR3 covers 11 residues. The germline V and J ends were trimmed by 5 bases and 13 bases, with 12 bases remaining between them.